This T cell receptor (beta chain) was obtained from a study of T-cell memory formation after mild COVID-19. With regard to this clonotype: Its antigen is unknown.

Trimming cost V 5 bases and J 4 bases; bases outside gene matches: 4. Germline assignment: CDR1 MNHEY and CDR2 SMNVEV (reference sequence). The CDR3 is 14 residues long. Findings of the study overall: Clones that contracted from day 15 to 85 were balanced CD4/CD8, while later expanders leaned CD4+. SARS-CoV-2 specificity of second-wave clones peaking day 37 was unconfirmed. Pre-infection memory harbored some responding clones, suggesting cross-reactive memory joined.

TCR alpha and TCR beta cDNA libraries carrying sample barcodes and UMIs were produced by 5'RACE using constant-segment primers. MiXCR, run by TCRdb on the 5' RACE reads, gives a single entry per CDR3 protein. The sample includes 150,000 to 200,000 distinct CDR3 sequences, about 15% seen only once; the top ten take around an eighth. The chain carries TRBV27 and TRBJ1-2, with 10 bases identical to TRBD1. This sequence was found in an adult woman who had mild COVID-19 (a few samples of this study predate the infection). Cell type and time point are not known. Material for sequencing was PBMCs or a T cell subset sorted from them (not recorded which). CDR3 sequence reads: CASSLDRGLYGYTF. Here the CDR3 DNA reads TGTGCCAGCAGTCTAGACAGGGGGCTCTATGGCTACACCTTC.